The 4 T cell receptor beta chains below all came from one sample that was sequenced in a study of T cell responses to AZD1222 COVID-19 vaccine. Some clones are missing from TCRdb's copy, which holds only in-frame ones; the method was immunoSEQ multiplex PCR. The table includes some 89,000 clones, 88% detected once. The sample here was peripheral blood, taken on day 0 of MenACWY control vaccination. The source of these receptors is an adult in good health.

The chain links TRBV7-2 to TRBJ1-1, with D unresolved. Germline loops: CDR1 SGHTA, CDR2 FQGNSA. The CDR3 runs to 11 residues. V lost 3 bases, J lost 5 bases, and 4 bases lay in between. CDR3 amino acids: CASSLRTEAFF. CDR3 DNA sequence: TGTGCCAGCAGCTTGCGGACTGAAGCTTTCTTT.

The genes are TRBV7-2 and TRBJ1-2, with 7 bases aligning to TRBD1. Germline values: CDR1 SGHTA, CDR2 FQGNSA. CDR3 size: 12 residues. The ends lost 5 bases at V and 8 bases at J; junction bases unmatched: 5. The CDR3 sequence: CASSPRQGGYTF. The CDR3, as DNA: TGTGCCAGCAGCCCAAGACAGGGAGGCTACACCTTC.

V usage is TRBV2 and J usage is TRBJ2-1; D possibly corresponds to TRBD2 (5 bases). The CDR3 spans 14 residues. The V end lost 1 base, the J end lost 6 bases, and 10 bases lay between the germline ends. Germline CDR1 is SNHLY and CDR2 is FYNNEI. The DNA for the CDR3 is TGTGCCAGCAGTGAAGGACTACTATTCAATGAGCAGTTCTTC. This sequence encodes CASSEGLLFNEQFF.

As DNA, the CDR3 is TGTGCCAGCAGCTTAACGTCGACTCGTCTCGGCTACGAGCAGTACTTC. The encoded protein is CASSLTSTRLGYEQYF. The chain combines TRBV7-3 with TRBJ2-7; D is unresolved. This CDR3 contains 16 residues. CDR1 is SGHTA, CDR2 FQGTGA, per germline. V was trimmed by 0 bases and J by 3 bases, leaving 15 bases between them.